What follows describes a single T cell receptor (beta chain). What antigen it recognizes has not been identified. The sample holds no much larger clone one base away, and base qualities are not on file. The data belong to a study of cytomegalovirus exposure and HLA in healthy donors (TCRdb year 2017). About the full investigation: According to an earlier analysis of around 600 of the donors, about 179 million T cells yielded 120 million or so unique TCR beta sequences and approximately 300 Gb of sequence data. The T cell repertoires of 670 or so subjects were profiled by immunosequencing and related to cytomegalovirus serostatus. Approximately 310 gigabases of sequencing data and approximately 93 million unique TCR sequences were included in an early release covering about 620 HLA-typed donors. All discovery cohort repertoires had been generated using a single sequencing platform. Typing coverage varied by locus: roughly 629-640 donors for A, B, C, DRB1 and DQB1; under 550 for DQA1; over 600 for DPA1; around 450 for DPB1. Class I and class II HLA loci were covered by the typing at four-digit resolution. In an earlier analysis of about 590 of the donors, high-throughput TCR beta sequencing was used to judge whether each TCR beta V gene segment behaved as functional or pseudogenic. High-throughput TCR immunosequencing, statistical association of individual TCRs with disease status, and machine learning were combined to predict cytomegalovirus infection status. In a later genetic analysis, genome-wide SNP genotypes for 398 of the 666 donors were used, and that subset was treated as a discovery cohort. The later analysis used no new phenotypic data to find candidate immune exposures, relying instead on TCR beta sequences and their occurrence across donors. The study aimed to test whether signatures of past pathogen exposure could be identified by cataloging public T cell receptors. A later analysis re-examined previously published TCR beta repertoires from just over 650 donors and added high-resolution HLA genotyping to investigate patterns of TCR occurrence. Alongside the repertoire data, information on donor age, sex, ethnicity and CMV serostatus was compiled. Of the roughly 400 genotyped donors, 81% were placed in the genetic ancestry cluster associated with self-reported Caucasian donors. Across some 400 genotyped donors of the cohort, an average of approximately 200,000 unique TCR beta nucleotide sequences per donor were sequenced, and roughly 18% of those sequences were non-productive. Four or five DR-DQ haplotypes were handled as single units for association and clustering, since linkage in the cohort was strong. In addition to the first cohort of 666 subjects, a separate validation cohort of approximately 130 different subjects was used. On the study overall, not on this receptor specifically: Correlated functional status among segregating V segments might reflect linkage disequilibrium, but an unknown experimental factor could not be ruled out. An earlier analysis of some 560 of the donors showed that most TCR beta V segments appeared in productive rearrangements either about 90% or about 30% of the time, which broadly matched IMGT annotations. Most CMV-associated TCR beta chains appeared to be HLA-restricted in a later analysis, and the HLA associations seemed to be driven largely by CMV exposure. A further reported finding was that TCR beta sequences accurately predicted the HLA-A and HLA-B alleles for most subjects in the first cohort. Because HLA typing was missing for some donors at each locus, association tests included only the typed subset. In the study, around 150 TCR beta chains were listed as associated with cytomegalovirus. In a later analysis, several top co-occurrence clusters were reported to appear linked to parvovirus B19, influenza, CMV and Epstein-Barr virus. In a later genetic analysis, a missense DCLRE1C variant was associated with V-gene and J-gene trimming of TCR beta chains, and the association was replicated in an independent cohort. Compared with equally common non-associated chains, HLA-associated TCR beta chains in a later analysis were more clonally expanded and had lower generation probabilities. In a later genetic analysis, fewer N-insertions in productive TCRs were reported among donors in an Asian-associated ancestry cluster than the roughly 700-donor mean. The only immune exposure information available for the cohort was CMV serostatus. A later analysis found that TCR association rates varied across HLA loci, with DRB1 alleles showing the most associated TCRs and HLA-C alleles the fewest. Most TCR sequences were observed very rarely across donors, whereas some public TCRs were present in many individuals. A later analysis associated about 17,000 TCR beta sequences with specific HLA alleles at a false discovery rate of 0.05. According to the authors, the approach could potentially be generalized to other disease states and immunological phenotypes. Assigning TCR associations to individual alleles was difficult when HLA alleles, especially DR and DQ, strongly co-occurred. Only TCR beta chains were sequenced in this cohort, and the absence of alpha or paired-chain data limited detectable features. Because counts were too low, approximately 18 rarely observed V segments, including chromosome 9 orphons, were excluded from the earlier analysis of some 540 of the donors. The presence/absence analyses assumed that sequencing depth was roughly uniform across donors, and that assumption may not be true. The classifier was reported to diagnose cytomegalovirus status with high specificity and sensitivity in both the original and validation cohorts. A few of the identified cytomegalovirus-associated TCR beta chains were confirmed in vitro to be specific for cytomegalovirus antigens. A cluster of highly shared sequence variants was judged likely to be a technical artifact of the sequencing pipeline.

The cohort consisted of 650 to 850 healthy bone marrow donors. At the time of sampling, every cohort member was nominally healthy, though immune exposures that went unrecorded were likely present. The donor was CMV seronegative and belonged to the group of 380 or so seronegative cohort members. A peripheral blood sample was provided by each donor, and peripheral blood mononuclear cells were used for TCR beta sequencing. Genomic DNA extraction from the blood cell samples was performed with the Qiagen DNeasy Blood Extraction Kit. The library was obtained by the immunoSEQ multiplex PCR assay. The multiplex PCR relied on a mix of 60 forward primers for TCR Vbeta segments and 13 reverse primers for TCR Jbeta segments. The CDR3 region of rearranged TCR beta genes was amplified from genomic DNA with a multiplex PCR assay. The amplified TCR beta libraries were sequenced on the Illumina HiSeq System as 87-base-pair reads. Regarding the original processing steps: In a later analysis, approximately 74 million unique TCR beta chains were counted across the 690 or so repertoires, and roughly 11 million of these chains were shared by at least two donors. To remove PCR and sequencing errors, raw reads were error-corrected and collapsed into unique sequences using a nearest-neighbor algorithm that merged closely related sequences. V, D and J gene segments were assigned by aligning CDR3 sequences to IMGT reference sequences. Each retained sequence needed at least a six-nucleotide match to both a V gene segment and a J gene segment. Rearrangements were called productive when the CDR3 lacked stop codons and stayed in frame with V and J; all others were non-productive. Following IMGT convention, CDR3 was defined as the stretch from the second conserved V-encoded cysteine to the conserved J-encoded phenylalanine. In an earlier analysis of approximately 590 of the donors, sequences lacking an unambiguous match to a single V gene segment were excluded. In an earlier analysis of 587 of the donors, V segments were called functional above 56.7% productive rearrangements and were called segregating when the between-donor standard deviation exceeded 5%. A statistical classification framework was developed to diagnose cytomegalovirus status using the catalog of TCR beta chain sequences. A later analysis assigned V and J genes by comparing TCR nucleotide sequences with IMGT/GENE-DB human TR gene sequences. A later analysis assigned CDR3 sequences and most-parsimonious VDJ recombination scenarios with the TCRdist pipeline. In a later analysis, each TCR beta chain was defined by its CDR3 amino acid sequence together with its V-gene family, and reads lacking a unique V-gene family were excluded. To address suspected cross-contamination and a sequencing artifact, a later analysis removed 592 highly shared, low-generation-probability nucleotide sequences. In a later analysis, a clonal expansion index was calculated for each public chain from normalized within-repertoire ranks of inferred template counts. In a later analysis, generation probabilities were computed using a VDJ recombination model fitted to out-of-frame rearrangements, and the results were checked against IGoR. A later analysis scored TCR-TCR, TCR-HLA and TCR-CMV co-occurrence with hypergeometric tests, applying a repertoire-size bias correction to TCR pairs. A later analysis estimated false discovery rates by permuting HLA or CMV assignments 20 times. In a later analysis, co-occurring TCRs were grouped with DBSCAN, and TCRdist sequence similarity was added when clustering was performed within HLA-allele-positive subsets. For co-occurrence clustering, repertoires with fewer than 30,000 or more than 120,000 public chains were excluded, along with about five repertoires with anomalous nucleotide sharing. TCRdb carries this immuneACCESS record with in-frame sequences only. Its versions omit some clonotypes, under half of them owing to an unresolved V gene in the studies checked, with the rest unexplained. D and trimming were read from the DNA, whereas the V and J calls and clone size are those reported in that table. This sample lists about 180,000 clones; around four fifths were detected once. The ten largest make up roughly 1.5% of the sample.

This receptor was taken from a man in his late teens or twenties in good health and CMV-seronegative. The sample comprised PBMCs.

The CDR3 region reads CASIRLAGGLDTQYF. The nucleotides read TGTGCCAGCATCCGACTAGCGGGGGGGCTGGATACGCAGTATTTT. The rearrangement joined TRBV6-1 to TRBJ2-3; 14 nucleotides in the junction match TRBD2. The CDR3 starts with the cysteine, ends with the phenylalanine, and has 15 residues. The kept DNA is CDR3 alone, 45 bases in frame from the first base. V is trimmed back by 7 bases and J by 6 bases, and the junction contains 6 bases that no gene match accounts for. According to the germline V gene, CDR1 reads MNHNS and CDR2 reads SASEGT.